Listed below are T cell receptor beta chains from one sample, sequenced in a study of shared clonotypes between healthy human individuals. The method was immunoSEQ multiplex PCR; TCRdb's version includes in-frame clones alone and lacks a portion of them. The data contain under 2,500,000 clones, under 97% of them singletons. The sample comprised naive CD4+ T cells sorted from blood. The receptor source for this set is a man younger than 35 in good health. Each CDR3 is given with its conserved first and last residue. The order of the fields is D gene, clone size, J gene, V gene, CDR3 DNA, CDR3 protein. The D gene is left open where the match is weak. Clone size is stated in some rows and not others, as once, few, many or a class when expanded.

TRBD2 | . | TRBJ2-1 | TRBV11-2 | TGTGCCAGCAGCGTTAGCGGGGGGGCGGGTGAGCAGTTCTTC | CASSVSGGAGEQFF
. | . | TRBJ2-7 | TRBV12-5 | TGTGCTAGTAGTGTAGGTACCTACGAGCAGTACTTC | CASSVGTYEQYF
. | once | TRBJ1-6 | TRBV2 | TGTGCCAGCAGTGAGCAGGGAGGGTCACCCCTCCACTTT | CASSEQGGSPLHF
. | . | TRBJ2-7 | TRBV18 | TGTGCCAGCTCACCAGAAGGGATGTACGAGCAGTACTTC | CASSPEGMYEQYF
. | . | TRBJ1-1 | TRBV19 | TGTGCCAGTAGCGGGAGGGACACTGAAGCTTTCTTT | CASSGRDTEAFF
. | once | TRBJ2-7 | TRBV18 | TGTGCCAGCTCACCACCGTCAGGGAACTACGAGCAGTACTTC | CASSPPSGNYEQYF
. | . | TRBJ1-1 | TRBV6-1 | TGTGCCAGCAGCGGACAGCAGCCGGTGGGCACTGAAGCTTTCTTT | CASSGQQPVGTEAFF
TRBD1 | once | TRBJ1-6 | TRBV5-4 | TGTGCCAGCAGCTTGGCACAGGGGGATAATTCACCCCTCCACTTT | CASSLAQGDNSPLHF
TRBD2 | . | TRBJ2-3 | TRBV27 | TGTGCCAGCAGTTGGACTAGCTTCACAGATACGCAGTATTTT | CASSWTSFTDTQYF
. | . | TRBJ1-5 | TRBV28 | TGTGCCAGCAGTTTTCCCGGGAATCAGCCCCAGCATTTT | CASSFPGNQPQHF
TRBD1 | . | TRBJ2-7 | TRBV10-3 | TGTGCCATCAGTGAGCGGCAAGCACGACAGGGCGAGCAGTACTTC | CAISERQARQGEQYF
. | . | TRBJ2-7 | TRBV18 | TGTGCCAGCTCACACGGGAGCCCCTACGAGCAGTACTTC | CASSHGSPYEQYF
. | . | TRBJ2-6 | TRBV18 | TGTGCCAGCTCACCAACGTATTCAGGGGTTGCTGGGGCCAACGTCCTGACTTTC | CASSPTYSGVAGANVLTF
TRBD1 | . | TRBJ1-3 | TRBV5-6 | TGTGCCAGCAGCTATGACAGGGGGCTTGGAAACACCATATATTTT | CASSYDRGLGNTIYF